The 17 T cell receptor beta chains in this list originate from one sample, sequenced in a study of patients and donors after allogeneic stem cell transplantation. TCRdb analysed the RT-PCR reads with MiXCR anew, one entry per CDR3 protein. The table shows 110,000 or so distinct CDR3 sequences, with 35% occurring only once. The material sequenced was blood, either unsorted or a sorted T cell fraction (not recorded which). Receptors were obtained from a human donor who was either an allogeneic HSCT recipient or a stem cell or donor lymphocyte infusion donor (not recorded which). It is not recorded whose cells these are; they may come from a transplant donor.

CDR3 protein: CASKHRGPYGYTF. For the CDR3, the DNA is TGTGCCAGCAAACACAGGGGTCCCTATGGCTACACCTTC. This sequence joins TRBV7-2 and TRBJ1-2; TRBD1 agrees at 7 bases. The trim removed 7 bases at V and 4 bases at J, leaving 6 bases unmatched. The germline CDR1 and CDR2 sequences are SGHTA and FQGNSA. CDR3 size: 13 residues.

The genes are TRBV2 and TRBJ2-3; D unresolved. This CDR3 comprises 11 residues. Trimming removed 8 bases from V and 0 bases from J, with 3 bases in between. CDR1 and CDR2 (germline): SNHLY, FYNNEI. The CDR3 nucleotides read TGTGCCAGCTATAGCACAGATACGCAGTATTTT. Its protein product is CASYSTDTQYF.

This clonotype was seen only a few times. V is TRBV10-3 and J is TRBJ2-2; 10 nucleotides match TRBD2. The CDR3 loop spans 16 amino acids. Germline assignment: CDR1 ENHRY and CDR2 SYGVKD. The junction had 8 bases not matched to a gene; V was cut back by 4 bases and J by 6 bases. The chain's CDR3 is CAISGPRTSGPGELFF. CDR3 DNA: TGTGCCATCAGTGGTCCTAGGACTAGCGGACCCGGGGAGCTGTTTTTT.

The J gene is TRBJ2-1, the V gene TRBV11-2; 10 bases fit TRBD2. Per germline, CDR1 SGHAT and CDR2 FQNNGV. The junction had 1 base not matched to a gene; V was cut back by 5 bases and J by 3 bases. The CDR3 has 14 residues. CDR3 DNA sequence: TGTGCCAGCAGCCCTAGCGGGAGCTACAATGAGCAGTTCTTC. Encoded protein: CASSPSGSYNEQFF.

V gene TRBV2 combines with J gene TRBJ1-6; D is uncertain. V shed 4 bases and J shed 8 bases, with 6 bases lying between them. Germline V gene lookup returns CDR1 SNHLY and CDR2 FYNNEI. This CDR3 comprises 12 residues. CDR3 sequence (DNA): TGTGCCAGCAGTGCCGGAGATTCACCCCTCCACTTT. This translates into CASSAGDSPLHF.

CDR3 nucleotides: TGTGCCAGCAGCTCTGACCTGAATCAGCCCCAGCATTTT. Translating gives CASSSDLNQPQHF. The genes are TRBV7-8 and TRBJ1-5; no reliable D call. Per germline, CDR1 SGHVS and CDR2 FQNEAQ. The CDR3 is 13 amino acids. Trimming cost V 4 bases and J 4 bases, with 8 bases left between them. The variable domain in full, completed from reference TRBV7-8 and TRBJ1-5, reads GAGVSQSPRYKVAKRGQDVALRCDPISGHVSLFWYQQALGQGPEFLTYFQNEAQLDKSGLPSDRFFAERPEGSVSTLKIQRTQQEDSAVYLCASSSDLNQPQHFGDGTRLSIL.

The chain joins TRBV7-2 to TRBJ1-4; 7 bases line up with TRBD1. This CDR3 has 14 amino acids. The germline V gene has CDR1 SGHTA and CDR2 FQGNSA. V trimming: 5 bases; J trimming: 10 bases; junction bases outside the gene matches: 10. CDR3 region: CASSIDREGRKLFF. The DNA for the CDR3 is TGTGCCAGCAGCATCGACAGGGAGGGAAGAAAACTGTTTTTT.

The rearrangement links TRBV29-1 to TRBJ2-7; 9 bases are shared with TRBD2. The V segment lost 6 bases and the J segment 2 bases; nucleotides outside the gene matches: 5. Germline V gene sequence: CDR1 SQVTM, CDR2 ANQGSEA. The CDR3 contains 13 residues. In nucleotides, the CDR3 is TGCAGCGTCCCGGGACTAGCTGCCTACGAGCAGTACTTC. Translation: CSVPGLAAYEQYF.

The chain links TRBV7-2 to TRBJ2-3; D is uncertain. There are 15 residues in the CDR3. The V and J ends lost 2 bases and 1 base respectively, with 10 bases between them. The germline gives CDR1 SGHTA, CDR2 FQGNSA. CDR3 in amino acids: CASSLWWLGTDTQYF. DNA of the CDR3: TGTGCCAGCAGCTTATGGTGGTTGGGCACAGATACGCAGTATTTT.

V usage is TRBV15 and J usage is TRBJ2-4; 9 bases line up with TRBD2. CDR3 length: 16 residues. Germline lookup yields CDR1 LNHNV and CDR2 YYDKDF (reference sequence). The V gene end was trimmed by 0 bases and the J gene end by 10 bases; junction bases not matched to a gene: 10. The CDR3 nucleotides read TGTGCCACCAGCAGAGACCCGGGACTAGCTGGGGGGATTCAGTACTTC. Protein product: CATSRDPGLAGGIQYF. The entire variable domain, with the rest obtained from reference TRBV15 and TRBJ2-4, is as follows: DAMVIQNPRYQVTQFGKPVTLSCSQTLNHNVMYWYQQKSSQAPKLLFHYYDKDFNNEADTPDNFQSRRPNTSFCFLDIRSPGLGDTAMYLCATSRDPGLAGGIQYFGAGTRLSVL.

This clonotype was observed a few times. The rearrangement links TRBV29-1 to TRBJ2-7; D is uncertain. This CDR3 spans 13 amino acids. V lost 0 bases and J 3 bases, leaving 9 bases between the germline ends. Germline loops: CDR1 SQVTM, CDR2 ANQGSEA. The chain's CDR3 is CSVEDPRDYEQYF. CDR3 nucleotides: TGCAGCGTTGAAGACCCCCGAGACTACGAGCAGTACTTC.

This clonotype was seen a few times. The V call is TRBV24-1, the J call TRBJ2-1; D gene uncertain. Looked up from germline, CDR1 is KGHDR and CDR2 is SFDVKD. The CDR3 runs 14 residues. The ends were cut back, 4 bases at V and 4 bases at J, with 10 bases in the middle. The chain's CDR3 is CATSDPGPYNEQFF. Written as DNA, the CDR3 is TGTGCCACCAGTGACCCGGGTCCTTACAATGAGCAGTTCTTC.

V usage is TRBV7-9 and J usage is TRBJ2-1; possible D gene TRBD2, 5 bases. The germline gives CDR1 SEHNR, CDR2 FQNEAQ (reference sequence). Trimming removed 1 base from V and 0 bases from J, with 13 bases in between. The CDR3 contains 17 residues. CDR3 region: CASSLDRGPSSYNEQFF. CDR3 sequence (DNA): TGTGCCAGCAGCTTAGACCGCGGGCCCAGCTCCTACAATGAGCAGTTCTTC.

Here the CDR3 DNA reads TGTGCCAGCAGTTTAGGGCAGGACTATGGCTACACCTTC. Its translation: CASSLGQDYGYTF. The chain recombines TRBV12-3 or TRBV12-4 with TRBJ1-2; D gene ambiguous. This CDR3 has 13 residues. Trimming removed 1 base from V and 3 bases from J, with 6 bases in between.

The CDR3: CASSIWTSGWGSEQFF. CDR3 sequence (DNA): TGTGCCAGCAGCATTTGGACTAGCGGGTGGGGGAGTGAGCAGTTCTTC. The chain uses TRBV6-2 or TRBV6-3 and TRBJ2-1; 11 bases map to TRBD2. V was pared by 6 bases and J by 9 bases, with 13 bases of the junction left unmatched. The germline V gene has CDR1 MNHEY and CDR2 SVGEGT. The CDR3 runs to 16 residues.

The chain couples TRBV9 to TRBJ2-7; 11 nucleotides align to TRBD2. Germline V gives CDR1 SGDLS, CDR2 YYNGEE. The ends lost 0 bases at V and 2 bases at J; junction bases unmatched: 1. The CDR3 spans 15 residues. CDR3 amino acids: CASSVASGRPYEQYF. The CDR3 bases are TGTGCCAGCAGCGTAGCTAGCGGGAGGCCCTACGAGCAGTACTTC.

The rearrangement uses TRBV20-1 and TRBJ1-2; a weak D match, TRBD1 (5 bases). The CDR3 consists of 13 residues. V was shortened by 6 bases and J by 1 base, with 12 bases between the two germline ends. The germline CDR1 and CDR2 sequences are DFQATT and SNEGSKA (reference sequence). This CDR3 reads CSASRGFNYGYTF. CDR3 nucleotide sequence: TGCAGTGCGAGTAGGGGATTTAACTATGGCTACACCTTC.